The 16 T cell receptor beta chains given below trace back to one sample, sequenced in a study of blood T cells in healthy people across ages. It was with a sample-barcoded 5' primer and a J-beta primer mix that a second PCR of roughly 7 to 12 cycles was run. TCRdb fed the 5' RACE reads into MiXCR, producing one record per CDR3 protein. The top ten hold 30% to 40% of the sample, which has approximately 600,000 distinct CDR3 sequences, about 53% seen once. The specimen was blood. All receptors come from a man between 60 and 70 years old in good health.

This clonotype was counted once. The rearrangement links TRBV7-8 to TRBJ1-3, with unresolved D. The CDR3 spans 12 residues. V was trimmed by 10 bases and J by 2 bases, leaving 9 bases between them. Per germline, CDR1 SGHVS and CDR2 FQNEAQ. CDR3 protein: CATAATGNTIYF. The CDR3 nucleotides read TGTGCCACAGCGGCAACTGGAAACACCATATATTTT.

J is TRBJ2-1 and V is TRBV9; D possibly corresponds to TRBD2 (6 bases). Trimming left V 2 bases short and J 0 bases short, with 15 bases between. The germline CDR1 and CDR2 sequences are SGDLS and YYNGEE. This CDR3 has 17 residues. DNA of the CDR3: TGTGCCAGCAGCGTGCGTCTAGCGCCCAGCTCCTACAATGAGCAGTTCTTC. Amino acids: CASSVRLAPSSYNEQFF.

The chain recombines TRBV3-1 with TRBJ2-1; 8 nucleotides agree with TRBD2. CDR3 length equals 16 residues. Germline V gene sequence: CDR1 LGHDT, CDR2 YNNKEL (reference sequence). Trimming removed 3 bases from V and 4 bases from J; junction bases left unmatched: 8. The CDR3 spells CASSQSGGPFYNEQFF. The CDR3 DNA reads as TGTGCCAGCAGCCAGAGCGGGGGCCCCTTTTACAATGAGCAGTTCTTC.

The V call is TRBV20-1, the J call TRBJ2-3; 14 nucleotides agree with TRBD2. The CDR3 contains 15 residues. Germline-derived CDR1 and CDR2 are DFQATT and SNEGSKA (reference sequence). V was pared by 3 bases and J by 6 bases, with 5 bases of the junction left unmatched. The CDR3 DNA reads TGCAGTGCTAGCAGACTAGCGGGGGGGCTTGATACGCAGTATTTT. It translates to CSASRLAGGLDTQYF.

V gene TRBV6-2 or TRBV6-3 combines with J gene TRBJ2-1, with D maybe TRBD1 (5 bases). The length of the CDR3 is 13 residues. Deletions cut 2 bases from V and 15 bases from J, with 17 bases between. Germline-derived CDR1 and CDR2 are MNHEY and SVGEGT. The CDR3 DNA is TGTGCCAGCAGTTACGGGGCACTGGGAATTTGGTTCTTC. This encodes CASSYGALGIWFF.

The chain links TRBV6-6 to TRBJ2-4; TRBD1 is a possible D gene (6 bases). Germline assignment: CDR1 MNHNY and CDR2 SVGAGI (reference sequence). Trimming removed 5 bases at V and 5 bases at J, with 10 bases between. CDR3 length: 13 residues. CDR3 in amino acids: CASSPRQENIQYF. CDR3 sequence (DNA): TGTGCCAGCAGTCCACGACAGGAAAACATTCAGTACTTC.

CDR3 bases: TGTGCCAGTAGTTCAGGGAGTTTTTACAATGAGCAGTACTTC. Protein: CASSSGSFYNEQYF. V usage is TRBV19 and J usage is TRBJ2-1; D may be TRBD1 or TRBD2 (5 bases each). The end of the DNA fits TRBJ2-7 better, so the J call may be wrong. The CDR3 has 14 residues. Germline V gives CDR1 LNHDA, CDR2 SQIVND (reference sequence).

This sequence joins TRBV2 and TRBJ2-1, with D possibly being TRBD2 (5 bases). CDR1 SNHLY and CDR2 FYNNEI come from the germline V gene. The CDR3 spans 15 residues. Trimming took 3 bases from V and 1 from J, leaving 10 bases between them. CDR3 protein: CASSDSGISYNEQFF. Written as DNA, the CDR3 is TGTGCCAGCAGTGACTCGGGGATATCCTACAATGAGCAGTTCTTC.

This chain uses TRBV10-1 with TRBJ1-1, with D possibly matching TRBD1 (6 bases). The CDR3 has 14 residues. Deletions cut 2 bases from V and 5 bases from J, with 12 bases between. Germline lookup yields CDR1 WNHNN and CDR2 SYGVQD (reference sequence). The CDR3 coding sequence is TGCGCCAGCAGTGAGGGGGGGCCGATGACTGAAGCTTTCTTT. Translated: CASSEGGPMTEAFF.

The V call is TRBV3-1, the J call TRBJ2-5, with 9 bases aligning to TRBD2. The V gene end was trimmed by 0 bases and the J gene end by 4 bases; junction bases not matched to a gene: 3. CDR3 length: 15 residues. CDR1 and CDR2 from the germline V gene are LGHDT and YNNKEL (reference sequence). The CDR3 here is CASSQEAGGVETQYF. The CDR3 nucleotides are TGTGCCAGCAGCCAAGAAGCGGGGGGTGTAGAGACCCAGTACTTC.

The rearrangement joins TRBV10-1 to TRBJ2-3; 7 bases agree with TRBD2. V lost 3 bases to trimming and J lost 2 bases; unmatched junction nucleotides: 5. The CDR3 is made up of 15 amino acids. CDR1 is WNHNN and CDR2 is SYGVQD in the germline V gene (reference sequence). The CDR3: CASSDTSEYTDTQYF. In nucleotides, the CDR3 is TGCGCCAGCAGTGATACTAGCGAATACACAGATACGCAGTATTTT.

This chain uses TRBV29-1 with TRBJ2-3; 13 nucleotides match TRBD2. This CDR3 comprises 14 residues. The trim removed 8 bases at V and 4 bases at J, leaving 6 bases unmatched. Germline assignment: CDR1 SQVTM and CDR2 ANQGSEA. This chain's CDR3 is CSSTSGGASDTQYF. CDR3 DNA: TGCAGCTCTACTAGCGGGGGGGCCTCAGATACGCAGTATTTT.

This clonotype was seen a few times. This chain joins TRBV6-1 and TRBJ2-1, with 10 bases that match TRBD1. The CDR3 is made up of 16 amino acids. Trimming at V came to 1 base and at J to 0 bases, leaving 0 bases not matched to a gene. Germline CDR1 reads MNHNS; CDR2 reads SASEGT. CDR3 in amino acids: CASSEGTGGSYNEQFF. The CDR3 bases are TGTGCCAGCAGTGAAGGGACAGGGGGCTCCTACAATGAGCAGTTCTTC.

The chain joins TRBV6-5 to TRBJ2-5, with D possibly being TRBD1 or TRBD2 (5 bases each). Trimming left V 5 bases short and J 1 base short, with 11 bases between. There are 14 residues in the CDR3. The V gene's germline CDR1 is MNHEY and CDR2 SVGAGI. In DNA, the CDR3 is TGTGCCAGCAGTAAATCCGGGGCCCAAGAGACCCAGTACTTC. Its translation: CASSKSGAQETQYF.

The genes are TRBV7-9 and TRBJ2-1; TRBD1 matches 8 bases. This CDR3 has 15 amino acids. Trimming at V came to 5 bases and at J to 5 bases, leaving 8 bases not matched to a gene. CDR1 is SEHNR, CDR2 FQNEAQ, per germline (reference sequence). CDR3 in DNA: TGTGCCAGCAGCCCCGGACAGGGTCGCAACAATGAGCAGTTCTTC. This translates into CASSPGQGRNNEQFF.

The chain has TRBV12-3 or TRBV12-4 and TRBJ2-1; 8 nucleotides line up with TRBD2. V was pared by 3 bases and J by 4 bases, with 8 bases of the junction left unmatched. This CDR3 comprises 16 residues. CDR3 sequence (DNA): TGTGCCAGCAGTTTCGAAAGTAGCGGGGCTTACAATGAGCAGTTCTTC. Encoded protein: CASSFESSGAYNEQFF.